The clone carrying this T cell receptor (beta chain) showed up just a few times. Primed by a sample-barcoded 5' primer and a J-beta primer mix, a second PCR proceeded for about 7 to 11 cycles. TCRdb independently ran MiXCR on the 5' RACE reads; one entry per CDR3 protein. The data contain about 670,000 distinct CDR3 sequences, 40% to 45% of them singletons. The sample belongs to a study of blood T cells in healthy people across ages. This CDR3 comprises 20 residues. The trim removed 3 bases at V and 5 bases at J, leaving 15 bases unmatched. Germline-derived CDR1 and CDR2 are LGHNA and YNFKEQ. Sequencing was done on a sample of blood. The receptor comes from an elderly man in good health. The genes are TRBV4-2 and TRBJ2-3; 15 bases agree with TRBD2. The CDR3 coding sequence is TGTGCCAGCAGCCAGGGACTAGCGGGGGGTCTACCTAAATTGGGAGATACGCAGTATTTT. This sequence encodes CASSQGLAGGLPKLGDTQYF.